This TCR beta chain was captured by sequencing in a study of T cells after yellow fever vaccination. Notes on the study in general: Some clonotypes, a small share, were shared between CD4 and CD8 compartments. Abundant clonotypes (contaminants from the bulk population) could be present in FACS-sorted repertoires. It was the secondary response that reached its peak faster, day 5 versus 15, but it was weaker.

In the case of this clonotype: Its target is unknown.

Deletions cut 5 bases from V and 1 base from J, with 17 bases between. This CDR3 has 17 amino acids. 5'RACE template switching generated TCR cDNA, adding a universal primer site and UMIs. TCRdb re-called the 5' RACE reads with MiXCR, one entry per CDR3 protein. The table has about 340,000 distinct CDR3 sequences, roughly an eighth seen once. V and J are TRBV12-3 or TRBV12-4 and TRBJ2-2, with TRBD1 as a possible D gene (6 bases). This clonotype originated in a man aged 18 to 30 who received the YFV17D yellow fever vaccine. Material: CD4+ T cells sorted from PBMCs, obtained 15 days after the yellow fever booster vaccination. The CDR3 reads CASSPRPGQKNTGELFF. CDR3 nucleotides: TGTGCCAGCAGTCCACGACCGGGACAAAAGAACACCGGGGAGCTGTTTTTT.